This T cell receptor beta chain was obtained from a study of regulatory T cells in long-lasting Graves disease. Study summary: Over 5 years of antithyroid drugs plus positive TSH receptor antibodies defined persistent Graves' disease. Points from the study as a whole: Persistent Graves' patients showed less TCR diversity than newly diagnosed patients showed.

For TCR beta, libraries came from iRepertoire HTBI primers and Arm-PCR of CDR3 regions. MiXCR was run by TCRdb on the multiplex PCR reads, yielding one entry per CDR3 protein. The sample contains 350,000 to 500,000 distinct CDR3 sequences, roughly 21% of which appear only once. A word on this clonotype: Its antigen is as yet unknown.

The CDR3 contains 13 residues. V gave up 7 bases and J gave up 6 bases, with 15 bases separating them. Germline assignment: CDR1 SQVTM and CDR2 ANQGSEA. Noted time point: persistent/refractory GD, antithyroid drugs over 5 years with positive TRAb. PBMCs provided the RNA from which the TCR library was made. This material consisted of peripheral blood mononuclear cells (PBMCs), taken when the disease was refractory, from a patient treated with antithyroid drugs. The receptor was derived from a female donor with Graves disease. J is TRBJ1-4 and V is TRBV29-1; D is possibly TRBD1 (6 bases). DNA for the CDR3: TGCAGCGCCGCGGGAGGGACACATGAAAAACTGTTTTTT. Translated, it gives CSAAGGTHEKLFF.